One sample yielded the 26 T cell receptor beta chains listed below, sequenced in a study of response to subunit inactivated influenza vaccine. One entry per CDR3 protein, called by TCRdb with MiXCR from the RT-PCR reads. The sample lists around 480,000 distinct CDR3 sequences, about a tenth occurring once. The source material was PBMCs from blood, sampled about 6 weeks after vaccination. These receptors were obtained from a man aged 50-60 years who received an inactivated influenza vaccine.

This clonotype was counted many times. This chain connects TRBV29-1 to TRBJ1-1; 11 bases align to TRBD1. Germline CDR1 is SQVTM and CDR2 is ANQGSEA. This CDR3 contains 14 residues. The V and J ends lost 0 bases and 4 bases, in that order; junction bases with no gene match: 1. DNA of the CDR3: TGCAGCGTTGAAGAAGGGACAGGGGGCACTGAAGCTTTCTTT. Its translation is CSVEEGTGGTEAFF.

This clonotype was detected a few times. V and J are TRBV4-2 and TRBJ2-2, with 9 bases matching TRBD2. Germline V gives CDR1 LGHNA, CDR2 YNFKEQ. The CDR3 totals 16 residues. With V trimmed by 2 bases and J by 4 bases, 5 bases remained unmatched. As DNA, the CDR3 is TGTGCCAGCAGCCAAACGGGACTAGCTGGCACCGGGGAGCTGTTTTTT. Encoded protein: CASSQTGLAGTGELFF.

J is TRBJ2-7 and V is TRBV29-1, with unresolved D. Germline lookup yields CDR1 SQVTM and CDR2 ANQGSEA. V lost 5 bases to trimming and J lost 3 bases, with 8 bases between them. The CDR3 covers 11 residues. The CDR3 is CSVSSDYEQYF. Here the CDR3 DNA reads TGCAGCGTTAGTTCAGACTACGAGCAGTACTTC.

This clonotype was picked up many times. This chain uses TRBV10-3 with TRBJ1-5; unclear D gene. The V end lost 0 bases, the J end lost 6 bases, and 9 bases lay between the germline ends. CDR1 is ENHRY, CDR2 SYGVKD, per germline. The CDR3 loop spans 14 amino acids. The CDR3 DNA sequence: TGTGCCATCAGTGAGTCGAAGTCTTTTCAGCCCCAGCATTTT. It translates to CAISESKSFQPQHF.

This rearrangement joins TRBV12-3 or TRBV12-4 to TRBJ1-5; the D is unclear. This CDR3 is 14 amino acids long. In DNA, the CDR3 is TGTGCTTCTAATCCCGGATTTAGCAATCAGCCCCAGCATTTT. It codes for CASNPGFSNQPQHF.

With regard to this clonotype: This may arise from a read error, as a much more abundant clone is one base away. Because it lacks the conserved phenylalanine or tryptophan at the end, this CDR3 is likely a read error. The gene calls are TRBV30 and TRBJ2-4; D is ambiguous. This CDR3 region has 12 residues. V lost 3 bases and J 9 bases, leaving 12 bases between the germline ends. Looked up from germline, CDR1 is GTSNPN and CDR2 is SVGIG (reference sequence). CDR3 sequence reads: CAWSPEWSIQYL. The DNA of the CDR3 is TGTGCCTGGAGCCCGGAGTGGAGCATTCAGTACCTC.

The rearrangement uses TRBV28 and TRBJ1-1; D may be TRBD1 (6 bases). The length of the CDR3 is 16 residues. Germline loops: CDR1 MDHEN, CDR2 SYDVKM. Trimming shortened V by 4 bases and J by 1 base, and 16 bases separated the two germline ends. CDR3 protein: CASSSSGGGQNTEAFF. CDR3 in DNA: TGTGCCAGCAGTTCATCTGGCGGGGGGCAGAACACTGAAGCTTTCTTT.

This clonotype was seen at least ten times. The gene calls are TRBV12-3 or TRBV12-4 and TRBJ1-5, with 9 bases matching TRBD1. J lost 7 bases, V lost 9 bases, and 7 bases had no gene match. CDR3 length: 13 residues. As DNA, the CDR3 is TGTGCCAGTGTACTGGGACAGGGACAGCCCCAGCATTTT. Translated, it gives CASVLGQGQPQHF.

There are a few counts of this clonotype. The chain is built from TRBV5-1 and TRBJ2-7; 9 nucleotides align to TRBD1. Trimming cost V 0 bases and J 2 bases; bases outside gene matches: 6. This CDR3 has 16 residues. CDR1 SGHRS and CDR2 YFSETQ come from the germline V gene. The CDR3 spells CASSLAVGQGAYEQYF. CDR3 nucleotide sequence: TGCGCCAGCAGCTTGGCCGTGGGACAGGGAGCCTACGAGCAGTACTTC.

The rearrangement joins TRBV7-2 to TRBJ2-1; D gene unclear. CDR1 is SGHTA, CDR2 FQGNSA, per germline. The CDR3 contains 15 residues. The V gene lost 0 bases and the J gene lost 4 bases, with 10 bases spanning the gap. The CDR3 DNA sequence: TGTGCCAGCAGCTTAGCGGCTGGCCCTTACAATGAGCAGTTCTTC. This codes for CASSLAAGPYNEQFF.

The chain employs TRBV7-8 and TRBJ2-7; D gene unclear. V was shortened by 5 bases and J by 1 base, with 18 bases between the two germline ends. The CDR3 runs 16 residues. In germline, CDR1 is SGHVS, CDR2 FQNEAQ. The CDR3 sequence: CASSLRTGDGSYEQYF. DNA of the CDR3: TGTGCCAGCAGCCTGAGGACCGGCGATGGTTCCTACGAGCAGTACTTC.

This clonotype occurred many times. CDR3 protein: CASSVAGTGTDTQYF. CDR3 nucleotide sequence: TGTGCCAGCAGCGTAGCCGGGACTGGCACAGATACGCAGTATTTT. The J gene is TRBJ2-3, the V gene TRBV9; possibly TRBD2 for D (6 bases). Between the trimmed V and J ends, which lost 0 bases and 1 base, there was a span of 9 bases. The CDR3 totals 15 residues. Per the germline V gene, CDR1 is SGDLS and CDR2 is YYNGEE.

This clonotype was counted between two and nine times. J is TRBJ1-1 and V is TRBV5-1; D gene unclear. Germline CDR1 is SGHRS and CDR2 is YFSETQ. Deletions cut 0 bases from V and 0 bases from J, with 12 bases between. The CDR3 extends over 16 amino acids. CDR3 in amino acids: CASSLGKTPVNTEAFF. The CDR3 DNA reads TGCGCCAGCAGCTTGGGAAAGACCCCAGTGAACACTGAAGCTTTCTTT.

This clonotype was seen more than once but under ten times. The chain uses TRBV20-1 and TRBJ1-5, with D possibly matching TRBD1 (6 bases). The CDR3 has 13 amino acids. Between the trimmed V and J ends, which lost 6 bases and 4 bases, there was a span of 13 bases. Looked up from germline, CDR1 is DFQATT and CDR2 is SNEGSKA (reference sequence). The chain's CDR3 is CSALGTGNQPQHF. The CDR3 DNA reads as TGCAGTGCCCTGGGAACAGGGAATCAGCCCCAGCATTTT.

A few counts support this clonotype. This chain joins TRBV4-2 and TRBJ2-1; the D gene is possibly TRBD1 (5 bases). The CDR3 covers 12 residues. Germline V CDR1 and CDR2: LGHNA, YNFKEQ. V gave up 2 bases and J gave up 9 bases, with 8 bases separating them. The CDR3 is CASSQTGIEQFF. The CDR3 DNA reads TGTGCCAGCAGCCAAACAGGTATTGAGCAGTTCTTC.

The J gene is TRBJ2-3, the V gene TRBV20-1; tentatively, D is TRBD2 (6 bases). The CDR3 sequence is 15 residues long. Germline V gives CDR1 DFQATT, CDR2 SNEGSKA (reference sequence). Trimming pared 0 bases from V and 2 bases from J, leaving 12 bases between. The CDR3 region has the DNA TGCAGTGCTAGAGATCGGTGGCGGGACACAGATACGCAGTATTTT. It is translated as CSARDRWRDTDTQYF.

The chain uses TRBV7-8 and TRBJ1-5, with D unresolved. V was clipped by 1 base and J by 8 bases, with 9 bases between them. Germline CDR1 reads SGHVS; CDR2 reads FQNEAQ. The CDR3 is 13 amino acids. Written as DNA, the CDR3 is TGTGCCAGCAGCTTAGGCAGGCGTGAGCCCCAGCATTTT. Protein product: CASSLGRREPQHF.

The CDR3 sequence is CASATSWGNIQYF. DNA for the CDR3: TGTGCCAGCGCCACGTCCTGGGGGAACATTCAGTACTTC. The rearrangement joins TRBV6-1 to TRBJ2-4, with D perhaps given as TRBD1 or TRBD2 (5 bases each). Trimming stripped 8 bases from V and 7 bases from J, with 15 bases between. Germline-derived CDR1 and CDR2 are MNHNS and SASEGT. CDR3 length: 13 amino acids.

This clonotype has only a few counts. This sequence joins TRBV6-1 and TRBJ2-5; 9 positions match TRBD1. Trimming at V came to 8 bases and at J to 5 bases, leaving 9 bases not matched to a gene. The CDR3 spans 14 residues. Germline V gene sequence: CDR1 MNHNS, CDR2 SASEGT. The CDR3, as DNA: TGTGCCAGCCGCCCGGGACAGGGAATGGAGACCCAGTACTTC. Protein product: CASRPGQGMETQYF.

The gene calls are TRBV5-1 and TRBJ2-7; D is ambiguous. The V end was cut by 5 bases, the J end by 2 bases, with 11 bases between. CDR1 is SGHRS, CDR2 YFSETQ, per germline. This CDR3 contains 13 residues. The CDR3 coding sequence is TGCGCCAGCAGTTCCGACGGTGCCTACGAGCAGTACTTC. Protein sequence: CASSSDGAYEQYF.

This clonotype was observed a few times. The genes are TRBV15 and TRBJ1-4; a possible D gene is TRBD1 (6 bases). V was shortened by 5 bases and J by 8 bases, with 15 bases between the two germline ends. The germline CDR1 and CDR2 sequences are LNHNV and YYDKDF (reference sequence). This CDR3 spans 14 amino acids. The CDR3: CATSEFRGVEKLFF. For the CDR3, the DNA is TGTGCCACCAGCGAATTCAGGGGAGTCGAAAAACTGTTTTTT. The full variable domain, in which reference TRBV15 and TRBJ1-4 provide the parts outside the CDR3, is DAMVIQNPRYQVTQFGKPVTLSCSQTLNHNVMYWYQQKSSQAPKLLFHYYDKDFNNEADTPDNFQSRRPNTSFCFLDIRSPGLGDTAMYLCATSEFRGVEKLFFGSGTQLSVL.

This clonotype was seen a handful of times. The gene calls are TRBV4-3 and TRBJ2-5; D possibly corresponds to TRBD2 (6 bases). Germline V CDR1 and CDR2: LGHNA, YSLEER. This CDR3 has 15 amino acids. The V gene lost 0 bases and the J gene lost 6 bases, with 14 bases spanning the gap. The CDR3 sequence: CASSQDLRGGKTQYF. CDR3 sequence (DNA): TGCGCCAGCAGCCAAGATCTGCGGGGAGGCAAGACCCAGTACTTC.

This rearrangement joins TRBV7-9 to TRBJ2-1, with 10 positions matching TRBD2. This CDR3 contains 13 residues. Germline CDR1 and CDR2: SEHNR and FQNEAQ (reference sequence). The V segment lost 4 bases and the J segment 10 bases; nucleotides outside the gene matches: 4. This CDR3 is CASSSGLAPEQFF. The DNA for the CDR3 is TGTGCCAGCAGCTCGGGACTAGCGCCAGAGCAGTTCTTC. The full variable domain, completed using reference TRBV7-9 and TRBJ2-1, is DTGVSQNPRHKITKRGQNVTFRCDPISEHNRLYWYRQTLGQGPEFLTYFQNEAQLEKSRLLSDRFSAERPKGSFSTLEIQRTEQGDSAMYLCASSSGLAPEQFFGPGTRLTVL.

At least ten counts were recorded for this clonotype. The chain's CDR3 is CASTQGRPLVSTQYF. CDR3 coding DNA: TGTGCCAGCACCCAGGGACGTCCGCTAGTTTCGACCCAGTACTTC. The chain couples TRBV6-1 to TRBJ2-5; the D call may be TRBD1 or TRBD2 (5 bases each). Germline CDR1 and CDR2: MNHNS and SASEGT. CDR3 length equals 15 residues. V was clipped by 7 bases and J by 7 bases, with 22 bases between them.

The rearrangement joins TRBV6-2 or TRBV6-3 to TRBJ2-7; the D gene is possibly TRBD2 (5 bases). V lost 8 bases and J lost 0, with 20 bases in between. The CDR3 runs 16 residues. Germline V lookup: CDR1 MNHEY, CDR2 SVGEGT. CDR3 region: CASAYRGRGLSYEQYF. DNA for the CDR3: TGTGCCAGCGCCTACCGTGGTCGAGGGCTCTCCTACGAGCAGTACTTC.

This clonotype was counted many times. The chain is built from TRBV5-1 and TRBJ2-1; 8 bases are shared with TRBD2. Per the germline V gene, CDR1 is SGHRS and CDR2 is YFSETQ. The CDR3 runs 17 residues. V was pared by 3 bases and J by 0 bases, with 8 bases of the junction left unmatched. Here the CDR3 reads CASSWTTSVISYNEQFF. The CDR3 DNA reads as TGCGCCAGCAGCTGGACGACTAGCGTGATCTCCTACAATGAGCAGTTCTTC.